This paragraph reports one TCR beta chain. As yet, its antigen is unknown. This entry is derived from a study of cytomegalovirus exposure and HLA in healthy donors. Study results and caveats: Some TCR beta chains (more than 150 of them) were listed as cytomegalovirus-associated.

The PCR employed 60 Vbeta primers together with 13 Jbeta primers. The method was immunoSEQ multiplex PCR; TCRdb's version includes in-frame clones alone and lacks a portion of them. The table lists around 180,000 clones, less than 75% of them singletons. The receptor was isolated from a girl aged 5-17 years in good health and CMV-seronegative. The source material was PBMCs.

CDR3 protein: CASSGWTGAGEQYF. CDR3 bases: TGTGCCAGCAGTGGATGGACAGGGGCGGGCGAGCAGTACTTC. This sequence joins TRBV25-1 and TRBJ2-7, with 9 bases that match TRBD1. Germline V gives CDR1 MGHDK, CDR2 SYGVNS. The CDR3 runs to 14 residues. V trimming: 4 bases; J trimming: 6 bases; junction bases outside the gene matches: 7.